A single T cell receptor (gamma chain) is shown here with its context. This likely stems from a read error, as it lies one base from a far larger clone. This entry comes from a study of gamma-delta T cells after stem cell transplantation. TCRdb re-processed the RT-PCR reads using CATT. The sample has some 400 gamma-chain clones, 2% to 2.5% seen once. The TCR comes from a human donor. It is not recorded whose cells these are; they may come from a transplant donor. The sequencing input was gamma-delta T cells.

For the CDR3, the DNA is TGTGCCACCTGGGACGGGCAGGGGGGGAGTAGTGATTGGATCAAGACGTTT. As protein: CATWDGQGGSSDWIKTF. The chain combines TRGV2 with TRGJP2. Germline V gene lookup returns CDR1 EGSNGY and CDR2 YDSYNSKV. This CDR3 spans 17 amino acids. The junction had 9 bases not matched to a gene; V was cut back by 0 bases and J by 2 bases.